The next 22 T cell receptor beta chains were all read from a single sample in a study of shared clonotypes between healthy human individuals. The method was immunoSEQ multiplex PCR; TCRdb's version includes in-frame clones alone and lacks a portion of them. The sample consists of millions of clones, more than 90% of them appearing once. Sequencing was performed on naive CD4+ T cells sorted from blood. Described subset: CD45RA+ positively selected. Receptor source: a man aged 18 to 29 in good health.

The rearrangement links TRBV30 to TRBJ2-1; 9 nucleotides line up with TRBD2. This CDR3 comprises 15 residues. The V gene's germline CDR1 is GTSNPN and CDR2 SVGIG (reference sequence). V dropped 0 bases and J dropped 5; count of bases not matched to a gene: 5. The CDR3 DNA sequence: TGTGCCTGGAGTGTAGATAGCGGGAGTCACAATGAGCAGTTCTTC. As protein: CAWSVDSGSHNEQFF. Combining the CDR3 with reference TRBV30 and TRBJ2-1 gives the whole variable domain SQTIHQWPATLVQPVGSPLSLECTVEGTSNPNLYWYRQAAGRGLQLLFYSVGIGQISSEVPQNLSASRPQDRQFILSSKKLLLSDSGFYLCAWSVDSGSHNEQFFGPGTRLTVL.

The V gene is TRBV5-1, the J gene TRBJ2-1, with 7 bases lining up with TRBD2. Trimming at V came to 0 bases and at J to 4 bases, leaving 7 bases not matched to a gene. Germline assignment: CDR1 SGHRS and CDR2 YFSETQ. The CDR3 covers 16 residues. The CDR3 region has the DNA TGCGCCAGCAGCTTGGAATGGCGGGGGTCTTACAATGAGCAGTTCTTC. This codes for CASSLEWRGSYNEQFF.

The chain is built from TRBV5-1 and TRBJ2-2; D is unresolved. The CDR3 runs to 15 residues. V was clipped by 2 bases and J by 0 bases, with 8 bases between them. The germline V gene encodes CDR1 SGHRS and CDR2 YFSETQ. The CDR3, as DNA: TGCGCCAGCAGCTTAGAACGGGCGAACACCGGGGAGCTGTTTTTT. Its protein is CASSLERANTGELFF.

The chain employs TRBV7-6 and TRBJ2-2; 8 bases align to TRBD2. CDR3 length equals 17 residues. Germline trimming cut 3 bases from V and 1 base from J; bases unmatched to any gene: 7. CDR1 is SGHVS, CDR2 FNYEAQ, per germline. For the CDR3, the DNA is TGTGCCAGCAGCTTGGGTCGGAGCGGGGGGAACACCGGGGAGCTGTTTTTT. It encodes CASSLGRSGGNTGELFF.

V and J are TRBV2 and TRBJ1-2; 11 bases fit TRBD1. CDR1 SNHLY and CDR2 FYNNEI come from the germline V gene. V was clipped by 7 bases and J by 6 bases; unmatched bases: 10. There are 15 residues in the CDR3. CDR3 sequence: CASTRGQGAPDGYTF. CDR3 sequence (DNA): TGTGCCAGCACCCGTGGACAGGGGGCTCCCGATGGCTACACCTTC.

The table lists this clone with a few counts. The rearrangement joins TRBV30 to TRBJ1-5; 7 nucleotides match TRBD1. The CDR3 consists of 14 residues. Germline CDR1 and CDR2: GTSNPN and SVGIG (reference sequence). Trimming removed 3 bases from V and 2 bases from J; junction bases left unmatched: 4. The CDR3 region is CAWRDDRGNQPQHF. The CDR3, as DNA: TGTGCCTGGAGAGATGACAGGGGCAATCAGCCCCAGCATTTT.

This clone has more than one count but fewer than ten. This CDR3 is CASSSSGGPSKGEQYF. CDR3 nucleotides: TGTGCCAGCAGCTCTAGCGGGGGGCCCTCAAAGGGCGAGCAGTACTTC. This rearrangement joins TRBV5-6 to TRBJ2-7; 11 bases agree with TRBD2. The CDR3 covers 16 residues. After removal of 3 bases from V and 6 bases from J, the junction contained 11 bases not matched to a gene. The germline gives CDR1 SGHDT, CDR2 YYEEEE.

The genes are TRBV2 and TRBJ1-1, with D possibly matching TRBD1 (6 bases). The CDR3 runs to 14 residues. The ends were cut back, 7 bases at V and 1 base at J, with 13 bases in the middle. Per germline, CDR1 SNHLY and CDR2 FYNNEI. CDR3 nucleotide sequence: TGTGCCAGCACCCGGACAGTCAAGAACACTGAAGCTTTCTTT. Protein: CASTRTVKNTEAFF.

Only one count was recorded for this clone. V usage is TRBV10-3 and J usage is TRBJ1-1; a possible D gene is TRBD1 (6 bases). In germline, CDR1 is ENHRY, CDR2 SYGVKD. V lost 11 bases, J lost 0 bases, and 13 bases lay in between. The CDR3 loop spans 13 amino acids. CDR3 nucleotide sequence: TGTGCCGCCGGGGACATCCTGAACACTGAAGCTTTCTTT. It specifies CAAGDILNTEAFF.

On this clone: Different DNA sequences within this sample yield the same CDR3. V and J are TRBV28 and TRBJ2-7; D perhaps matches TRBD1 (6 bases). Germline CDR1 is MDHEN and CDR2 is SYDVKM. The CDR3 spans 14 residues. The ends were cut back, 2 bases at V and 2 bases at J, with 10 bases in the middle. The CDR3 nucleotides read TGTGCCAGCAGTTTACAGGGGCCCACCTACGAGCAGTACTTC. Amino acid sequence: CASSLQGPTYEQYF.

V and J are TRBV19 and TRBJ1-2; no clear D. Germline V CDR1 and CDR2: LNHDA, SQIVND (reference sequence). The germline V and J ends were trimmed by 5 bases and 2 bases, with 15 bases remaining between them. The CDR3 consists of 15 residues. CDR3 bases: TGTGCCAGTAGTCGGTCCGGAAACAGCAACTATGGCTACACCTTC. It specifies CASSRSGNSNYGYTF.

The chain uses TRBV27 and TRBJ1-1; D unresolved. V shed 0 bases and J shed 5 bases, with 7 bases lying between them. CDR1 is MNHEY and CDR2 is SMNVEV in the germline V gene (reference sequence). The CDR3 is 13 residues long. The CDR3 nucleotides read TGTGCCAGCAGTTTATCGAGGTGGACTGAAGCTTTCTTT. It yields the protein CASSLSRWTEAFF.

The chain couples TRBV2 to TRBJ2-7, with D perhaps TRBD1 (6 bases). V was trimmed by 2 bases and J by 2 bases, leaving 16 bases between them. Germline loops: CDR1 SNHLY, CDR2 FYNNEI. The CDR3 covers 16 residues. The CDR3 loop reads CASSEWGQTPPYEQYF. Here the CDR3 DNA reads TGTGCCAGCAGTGAATGGGGACAAACCCCCCCCTACGAGCAGTACTTC.

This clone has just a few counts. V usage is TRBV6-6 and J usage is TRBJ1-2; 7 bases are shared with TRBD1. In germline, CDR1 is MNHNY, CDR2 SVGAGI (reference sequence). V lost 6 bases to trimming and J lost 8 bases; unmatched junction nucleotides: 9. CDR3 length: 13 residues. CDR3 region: CASSTTGSGGYTF. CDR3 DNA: TGTGCCAGCAGCACGACAGGGTCTGGCGGCTACACCTTC.

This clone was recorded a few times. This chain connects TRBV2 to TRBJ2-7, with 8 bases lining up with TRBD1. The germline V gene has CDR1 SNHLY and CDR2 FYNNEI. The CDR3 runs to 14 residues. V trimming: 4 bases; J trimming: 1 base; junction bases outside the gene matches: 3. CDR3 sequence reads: CASSGQGYSYEQYF. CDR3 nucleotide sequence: TGTGCCAGCAGTGGACAGGGGTATTCCTACGAGCAGTACTTC.

CDR3 region: CASSEVVGAQSSYNSPLHF. As DNA, the CDR3 is TGTGCCAGCAGTGAAGTTGTGGGGGCCCAGAGCTCCTATAATTCACCCCTCCACTTT. The chain employs TRBV6-1 and TRBJ1-6; D is possibly TRBD1 (6 bases). CDR3 length: 19 amino acids. V was clipped by 1 base and J by 0 bases, with 16 bases between them. In germline, CDR1 is MNHNS, CDR2 SASEGT.

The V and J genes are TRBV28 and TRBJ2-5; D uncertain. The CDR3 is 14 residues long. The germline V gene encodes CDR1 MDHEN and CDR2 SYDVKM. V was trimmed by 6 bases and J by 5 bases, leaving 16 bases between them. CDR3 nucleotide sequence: TGTGCCAGCAGCATCCTGAATAGAGATGAGACCCAGTACTTC. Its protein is CASSILNRDETQYF. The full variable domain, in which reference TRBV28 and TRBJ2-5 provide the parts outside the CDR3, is DVKVTQSSRYLVKRTGEKVFLECVQDMDHENMFWYRQDPGLGLRLIYFSYDVKMKEKGDIPEGYSVSREKKERFSLILESASTNQTSMYLCASSILNRDETQYFGPGTRLLVL.

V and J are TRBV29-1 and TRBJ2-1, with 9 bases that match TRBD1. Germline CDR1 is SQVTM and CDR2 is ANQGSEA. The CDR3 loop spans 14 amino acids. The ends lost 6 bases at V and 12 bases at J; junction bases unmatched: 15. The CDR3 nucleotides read TGCAGCGTCCGACCCGGGACAGGGTCTAGTGGGCAGTTCTTC. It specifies CSVRPGTGSSGQFF.

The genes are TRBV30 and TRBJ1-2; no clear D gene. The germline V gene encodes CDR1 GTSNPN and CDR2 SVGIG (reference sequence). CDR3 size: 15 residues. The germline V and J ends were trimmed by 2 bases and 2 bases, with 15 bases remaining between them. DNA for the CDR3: TGTGCCTGGAGTTCGTTTTACAGTCAGAACTATGGCTACACCTTC. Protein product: CAWSSFYSQNYGYTF.

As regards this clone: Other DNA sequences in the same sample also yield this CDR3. CDR3 bases: TGTGCCAGCAGGACTAGCGGGGGGGCAGGAGAGACCCAGTACTTC. It codes for CASRTSGGAGETQYF. The chain carries TRBV2 and TRBJ2-5; 14 bases match TRBD2. V lost 6 bases and J lost 4; bases outside the gene matches: 4. In germline, CDR1 is SNHLY, CDR2 FYNNEI. This CDR3 comprises 15 residues.

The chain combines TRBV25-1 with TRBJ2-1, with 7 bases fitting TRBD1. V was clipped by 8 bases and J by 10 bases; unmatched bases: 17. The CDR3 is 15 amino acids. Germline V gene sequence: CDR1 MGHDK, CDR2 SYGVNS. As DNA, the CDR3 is TGTGCCAGCGCCTCAAAGGGGACAGTAAGTAGGGAGCAGTTCTTC. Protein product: CASASKGTVSREQFF.

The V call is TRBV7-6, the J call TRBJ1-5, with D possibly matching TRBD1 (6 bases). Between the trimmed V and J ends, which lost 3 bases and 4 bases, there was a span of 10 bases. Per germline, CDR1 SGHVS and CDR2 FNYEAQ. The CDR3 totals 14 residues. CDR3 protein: CASSFQGRNQPQHF. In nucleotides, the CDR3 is TGTGCCAGCAGCTTTCAGGGGAGGAATCAGCCCCAGCATTTT.